Sequencing of this T cell receptor beta chain was carried out in a study of OX40 agonist ivuxolimab in advanced cancers. A note on the overall study: Ivuxolimab was a fully human IgG2 agonistic monoclonal antibody targeting the costimulatory receptor OX40 (CD134). Intravenous ivuxolimab was administered to patients every 2 weeks at six dose levels: 0.01, 0.1, 0.3, 1.5, 3 and 10 mg/kg. Among the approximately 50 dose-escalation patients, some 20 had hepatocellular carcinoma, roughly 15 melanoma, 9 renal cell carcinoma and 9 head and neck cancer. The paper covers the monotherapy dose-escalation part of the phase I ivuxolimab trial, which included N of about 50 patients. Patients were allowed to have had prior anti-PD-1, anti-PD-L1 or anti-CTLA-4 therapy, and 40% of the dose-escalation patients had been treated with checkpoint inhibitors. The dose-escalation cohort was roughly 87% male with a mean age of about 65 years, ranging from roughly 23 to 79. Three dose-escalation patients achieved partial responses, one with hepatocellular carcinoma and two with cutaneous melanoma. Peripheral TCRbeta sequencing was intended to test whether TCR sequence diversity was altered and clonal T-cell expansion was caused by ivuxolimab.

Patients with autoimmune disease history or receiving systemic immunosuppression were excluded from the trial. Peripheral blood for TCR sequencing was collected from all dose cohorts at baseline, on cycle 4 day 1, and on cycle 7 day 1. The samples were taken from a phase I, first-in-human, multicenter, open-label dose-escalation trial of ivuxolimab. Adults with locally advanced or metastatic melanoma, renal cell, hepatocellular, or head and neck squamous cell carcinoma were enrolled in the trial. Before TCR sequencing, CD4+ T cells and CD8+ T cells were sorted from peripheral blood as separate populations. For sequencing of the TCRbeta CDR3 region, genomic DNA was extracted from the sorted cells. TCRbeta CDR3 regions were sequenced using the immunoSEQ Assay. Held by TCRdb, this immuneACCESS table contains in-frame sequences only and omits some clones. Under half of the omission traces to an unresolved V gene where checked; the cause of the rest is unknown. The table for this sample lists about 24,000 clones; approximately 89% of them were counted only once. Roughly 10% of the sample is held by the ten biggest clonotypes.

Sequences SGHTA (CDR1) and FQGTGA (CDR2) are obtained from the germline V gene. Spanning cysteine to phenylalanine, the CDR3 consists of 17 amino acids. Only the CDR3 part of the read is kept: 51 bases, read in frame from the first base. V has 0 bases trimmed and J has 5 bases trimmed; junction bases matching no gene number 11. Overall study results and their limits: Which antigens the clonally expanded peripheral T cells were specific for was not determined. Low levels of normalized T-cell clonal expansion were also seen in some patients who did not respond. On average, CD8+ T cells showed more expanded clones than CD4+ T cells after ivuxolimab. In partial responders in the 0.1-3.0 mg/kg groups, normalized peripheral clonal expansion was found to be among the lowest, especially among CD8+ T cells. At doses of 0.1 to 3.0 mg/kg, clonal expansion of both CD4+ and CD8+ blood T cells was observed from baseline to week 6.

With regard to this clone: Its target antigen remains unknown. Base qualities are not recorded, but no much larger clone differs from it by a single base.

The rearrangement combines TRBV7-3 with TRBJ2-7, with TRBD1 matching 9 junction bases. This material consisted of CD4+ or CD8+ T cells sorted from blood, taken in a trial of the OX40 agonist ivuxolimab. This receptor was obtained from an adult with an advanced solid tumor such as melanoma, head and neck, liver or kidney cancer. DNA sequence: TGTGCCAGCAGCTTAACGTTCCGGGACAGGGATATCAACGAGCAGTACTTC. It specifies CASSLTFRDRDINEQYF.